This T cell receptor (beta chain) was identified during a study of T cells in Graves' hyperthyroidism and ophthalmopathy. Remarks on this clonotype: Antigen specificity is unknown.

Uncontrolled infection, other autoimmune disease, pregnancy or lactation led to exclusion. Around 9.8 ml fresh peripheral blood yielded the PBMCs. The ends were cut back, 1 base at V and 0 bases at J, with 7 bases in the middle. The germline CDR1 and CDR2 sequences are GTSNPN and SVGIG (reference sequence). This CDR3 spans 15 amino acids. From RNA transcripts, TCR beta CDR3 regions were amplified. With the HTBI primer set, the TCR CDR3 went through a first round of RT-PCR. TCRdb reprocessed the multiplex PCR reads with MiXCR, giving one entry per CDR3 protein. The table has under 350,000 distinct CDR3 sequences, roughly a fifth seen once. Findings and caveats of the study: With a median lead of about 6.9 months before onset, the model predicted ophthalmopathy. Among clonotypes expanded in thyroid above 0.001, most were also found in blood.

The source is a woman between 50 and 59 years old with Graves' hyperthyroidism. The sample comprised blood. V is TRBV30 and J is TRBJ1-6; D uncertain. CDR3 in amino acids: CAWSAIASYNSPLHF. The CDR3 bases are TGTGCCTGGAGTGCAATTGCCTCCTATAATTCACCCCTCCACTTT.